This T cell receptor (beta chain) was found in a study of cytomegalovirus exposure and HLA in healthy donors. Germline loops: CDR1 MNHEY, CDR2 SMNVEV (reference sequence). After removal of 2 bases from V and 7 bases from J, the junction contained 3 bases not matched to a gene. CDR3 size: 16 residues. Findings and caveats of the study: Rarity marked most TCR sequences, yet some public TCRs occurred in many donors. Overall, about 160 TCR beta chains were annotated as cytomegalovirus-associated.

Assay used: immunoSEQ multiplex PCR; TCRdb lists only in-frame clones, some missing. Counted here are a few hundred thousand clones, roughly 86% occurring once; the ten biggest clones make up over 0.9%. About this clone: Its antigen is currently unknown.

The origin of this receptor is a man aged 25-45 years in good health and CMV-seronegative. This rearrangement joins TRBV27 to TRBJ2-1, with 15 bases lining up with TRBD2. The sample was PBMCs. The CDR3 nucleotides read TGTGCCAGCAGTTTACGGGGACTAGCGGGGGGTAATGAGCAGTTCTTC. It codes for CASSLRGLAGGNEQFF.